Each of the 9 T cell receptor beta chains below was sequenced from the same sample in a study of radiation and T cells in renal cell carcinoma. Time point specified: baseline pretreatment blood. Treatment indicated: 15 Gy SBRT to primary tumor, nephrectomy 4 weeks later. Here immunoSEQ multiplex PCR was the method, and the copy in TCRdb shows in-frame clones only, minus some. The sample has some 120,000 clones; about four fifths are singletons. The source material was blood, sampled from a patient whose treatment included radiotherapy and nephrectomy. The receptors were sampled from a woman in her sixties with renal cell carcinoma.

As concerns this clone: Other nucleotide sequences in the sample specify the same CDR3. The chain couples TRBV5-1 to TRBJ2-5; D unresolved. The germline V gene has CDR1 SGHRS and CDR2 YFSETQ. The CDR3 loop spans 11 amino acids. The V end lost 4 bases, the J end lost 2 bases, and 3 bases lay between the germline ends. The DNA of the CDR3 is TGCGCCAGCAGCCTTCAAGAGACCCAGTACTTC. It translates to CASSLQETQYF.

V is TRBV5-5 and J is TRBJ1-2; maybe TRBD1 (5 bases). Germline V gives CDR1 SGHKS, CDR2 YYEKEE (reference sequence). The CDR3 totals 17 residues. V was trimmed by 4 bases and J by 1 base, leaving 20 bases between them. CDR3 sequence (DNA): TGTGCCAGCAGCATCTCCTGGGCCGACAGTTTTAACTATGGCTACACCTTC. Its translation: CASSISWADSFNYGYTF.

J is TRBJ1-1 and V is TRBV7-2; no clear D gene. Germline V gene lookup returns CDR1 SGHTA and CDR2 FQGNSA. The CDR3 runs to 14 residues. The germline V and J ends were trimmed by 2 bases and 1 base, with 8 bases remaining between them. CDR3 sequence: CASSLLRGNTEAFF. The CDR3 coding sequence is TGTGCCAGCAGCTTATTAAGAGGGAACACTGAAGCTTTCTTT.

The chain links TRBV5-1 to TRBJ2-2; 8 positions agree with TRBD2. The CDR3 is 16 residues long. Trimming removed 0 bases from V and 5 bases from J; junction bases left unmatched: 6. Germline assignment: CDR1 SGHRS and CDR2 YFSETQ. The CDR3, as DNA: TGCGCCAGCAGCTTGGAGAGCGGGAGCCCAACCGGGGAGCTGTTTTTT. Its translation is CASSLESGSPTGELFF.

The chain joins TRBV7-3 to TRBJ2-1, with TRBD2 matching over 14 bases. The germline CDR1 and CDR2 sequences are SGHTA and FQGTGA. This CDR3 contains 15 residues. V lost 4 bases to trimming and J lost 11 bases; unmatched junction nucleotides: 7. DNA of the CDR3: TGTGCCAGCAGCTCCTCCGGGACTAGCGGGAGTAAGCAGTTCTTC. This gives the protein CASSSSGTSGSKQFF.

The sample holds a few counts of this clone. The rearrangement links TRBV7-9 to TRBJ1-2; D gene unclear. The V end lost 5 bases, the J end lost 6 bases, and 13 bases lay between the germline ends. From germline, CDR1 is SEHNR and CDR2 FQNEAQ (reference sequence). The CDR3 contains 13 residues. In DNA form, the CDR3 reads TGTGCCAGCAGCCAATTTTCACGGGATGGCTACACCTTC. This sequence encodes CASSQFSRDGYTF.

The V call is TRBV19, the J call TRBJ2-3; 8 positions agree with TRBD1. This CDR3 region has 13 residues. The junction had 1 base not matched to a gene; V was cut back by 6 bases and J by 2 bases. From germline, CDR1 is LNHDA and CDR2 SQIVND (reference sequence). DNA of the CDR3: TGTGCCAGTAGGACAGGGGTCACAGATACGCAGTATTTT. As protein: CASRTGVTDTQYF. Using reference TRBV19 and TRBJ2-3 for the parts outside the CDR3, the full variable domain is DGGITQSPKYLFRKEGQNVTLSCEQNLNHDAMYWYRQDPGQGLRLIYYSQIVNDFQKGDIAEGYSVSREKKESFPLTVTSAQKNPTAFYLCASRTGVTDTQYFGPGTRLTVL.

The V gene is TRBV5-4, the J gene TRBJ2-3; 12 nucleotides align to TRBD2. CDR3 size: 16 residues. Germline lookup yields CDR1 SGHNT and CDR2 YYREEE (reference sequence). The V and J ends lost 4 bases and 6 bases, in that order; junction bases with no gene match: 9. CDR3 sequence reads: CASSDKTSGRRDTQYF. The CDR3 DNA is TGTGCCAGCAGCGACAAAACTAGCGGGAGGCGGGATACGCAGTATTTT. Combining the CDR3 with reference TRBV5-4 and TRBJ2-3 gives the whole variable domain ETGVTQSPTHLIKTRGQQVTLRCSSQSGHNTVSWYQQALGQGPQFIFQYYREEENGRGNFPPRFSGLQFPNYSSELNVNALELDDSALYLCASSDKTSGRRDTQYFGPGTRLTVL.

The table lists this clone with a count of one. The chain has TRBV7-6 and TRBJ2-7, with 7 bases matching TRBD1. This CDR3 is 15 amino acids long. Per germline, CDR1 SGHVS and CDR2 FNYEAQ. Trimming at V came to 5 bases and at J to 9 bases, leaving 16 bases not matched to a gene. CDR3 DNA sequence: TGTGCCAGCAGCCCGGGCGACAGGGATGCTTCCGCGCAGTACTTC. Encoded protein: CASSPGDRDASAQYF.